The 8 T cell receptor beta chains in this list originate from one sample, sequenced in a study of blood T cell repertoires in COVID-19. Repertoires were generated with immunoSEQ multiplex PCR, while TCRdb's copy carries only in-frame clones and drops some. The sample includes 300,000 or so clones, about 87% seen only once; the top ten take 3% to 4.5%. Sequencing used peripheral blood. The receptors here all came from a woman aged 40 to 50 with acute or convalescent COVID-19.

This clone has just a few counts. V and J are TRBV10-1 and TRBJ1-2; D remains ambiguous. Trimming took 3 bases from V and 4 from J, leaving 9 bases between them. The CDR3 extends over 13 amino acids. Germline values: CDR1 WNHNN, CDR2 SYGVQD (reference sequence). DNA of the CDR3: TGCGCCAGCAGTGACAGTAGCTTCTATGGCTACACCTTC. This sequence encodes CASSDSSFYGYTF.

This chain uses TRBV19 with TRBJ1-1; D is unresolved. The CDR3 extends over 12 amino acids. The germline CDR1 and CDR2 sequences are LNHDA and SQIVND (reference sequence). Trimming left V 10 bases short and J 1 base short, with 10 bases between. CDR3 protein: CATGDGNTEAFF. For the CDR3, the DNA is TGTGCCACCGGAGACGGGAACACTGAAGCTTTCTTT.

This chain joins TRBV24-1 and TRBJ1-1, with 7 bases matching TRBD1. CDR1 and CDR2 from the germline V gene are KGHDR and SFDVKD. With 2 bases clipped from V and 11 bases from J, the junction kept 7 bases outside the gene matches. The CDR3 spans 13 residues. The CDR3: CATSDSDRAAAFF. DNA for the CDR3: TGTGCCACCAGTGATTCAGACAGGGCTGCTGCTTTCTTT.

The CDR3 nucleotides are TGTGCCAGCAGCCAAACCCTAGCGGGGGGCCTCAATGAGCAGTTCTTC. Translated, it gives CASSQTLAGGLNEQFF. This chain uses TRBV11-1 with TRBJ2-1, with 11 bases fitting TRBD2. CDR3 length: 16 amino acids. From germline, CDR1 is SGHAT and CDR2 FQDESV (reference sequence). V lost 5 bases to trimming and J lost 6 bases; unmatched junction nucleotides: 9.

The J gene is TRBJ1-1, the V gene TRBV6-2 or TRBV6-3; 11 bases map to TRBD1. This CDR3 has 17 amino acids. Trimming at V came to 4 bases and at J to 3 bases, leaving 10 bases not matched to a gene. Germline lookup yields CDR1 MNHEY and CDR2 SVGEGT. The CDR3 protein is CASSLPGQGAIDTEAFF. For the CDR3, the DNA is TGTGCCAGCAGTTTACCTGGACAGGGGGCGATTGACACTGAAGCTTTCTTT.

The sample holds one count of this clone. The chain links TRBV10-3 to TRBJ1-3; D not resolved. V dropped 8 bases and J dropped 0 bases, with 20 bases sitting between them. This CDR3 is built from 17 residues. Per the germline V gene, CDR1 is ENHRY and CDR2 is SYGVKD. CDR3 region: CAIRSRELAYSGNTIYF. CDR3 bases: TGTGCCATCCGCTCCCGGGAGTTGGCGTACTCTGGAAACACCATATATTTT.

This chain joins TRBV18 and TRBJ2-5; 7 bases align to TRBD1. The V segment lost 1 base and the J segment 4 bases; nucleotides outside the gene matches: 9. Germline CDR1 and CDR2: KGHSH and LQKENI. CDR3 size: 16 residues. CDR3: CASSPRVQGPGETQYF. CDR3 in DNA: TGTGCCAGCTCACCACGGGTACAGGGGCCAGGAGAGACCCAGTACTTC.

In its sample, this clone was seen once. V is TRBV19 and J is TRBJ1-3; tentative D call: TRBD1 (5 bases). The CDR3 contains 15 residues. CDR1 and CDR2 (germline): LNHDA, SQIVND (reference sequence). Trimming shortened V by 3 bases and J by 2 bases, and 11 bases separated the two germline ends. This chain's CDR3 is CASSIGQGTGNTIYF. CDR3 bases: TGTGCCAGTAGTATTGGACAAGGGACTGGAAACACCATATATTTT.